This section outlines one T cell receptor beta chain sequence together with its context. The sample originates from a study of control samples from healthy donors and cancer patients. Only in-frame clones appear in the TCRdb table, and some are missing; sequencing was by immunoSEQ multiplex PCR. This sample yields 95,000 to 150,000 clones, of which roughly 92% are seen a single time; 6% to 8.5% belongs to the top ten. Sequenced material: blood. This sequence was found in a young woman in good health.

The CDR3 region is CASRYDGSSGNTIYF. In DNA form, the CDR3 reads TGTGCCAGCAGATACGACGGGAGCTCTGGAAACACCATATATTTT. The chain employs TRBV6-6 and TRBJ1-3; no firm D call. Trimming stripped 6 bases from V and 0 bases from J, with 12 bases between. CDR1 is MNHNY, CDR2 SVGAGI, per germline (reference sequence). CDR3 length equals 15 residues.